These 13 T cell receptor beta chains share one sample of origin, sequenced in a study of T cell clonotyping in hematopoietic cell transplantation. Time point here: recipient sample about 28 days before transplant, after cytoreduction. Clones were sequenced by immunoSEQ multiplex PCR, and TCRdb holds only the in-frame ones, with some missing. The sample yields tens of thousands of clones, about 96% seen once. The source material was peripheral blood mononuclear cells, sampled before stem cell transplant. Source of these receptors: a woman aged 45-65 years with acute myeloid leukemia. Some clones in this sample may be carry-over from other donors' samples.

V gene TRBV30 combines with J gene TRBJ2-2; D may be TRBD1 or TRBD2 (7 bases each). Germline V gene sequence: CDR1 GTSNPN, CDR2 SVGIG (reference sequence). With 7 bases removed from V and 7 bases from J, the gap between germline ends came to 19 bases. The CDR3 runs 14 residues. The DNA for the CDR3 is TGTGCCTCCGGGGGGAACAGGGGTGTCGGGGAGCTGTTTTTT. As protein: CASGGNRGVGELFF.

This chain joins TRBV28 and TRBJ2-7; a weak D match, TRBD1 (6 bases). Trimming took 7 bases from V and 0 from J, leaving 19 bases between them. The V gene's germline CDR1 is MDHEN and CDR2 SYDVKM. This CDR3 has 16 residues. For the CDR3, the DNA is TGTGCCAGCATTTTCGACAGGACTGGAAACTCCTACGAGCAGTACTTC. Translating gives CASIFDRTGNSYEQYF.

This clone is a singleton in its sample. The CDR3 spells CASSEMWGTDTQYF. The CDR3 nucleotides are TGTGCCAGCAGTGAAATGTGGGGCACAGATACGCAGTATTTT. The J gene is TRBJ2-3, the V gene TRBV2; D uncertain. The CDR3 has 14 amino acids. Trimming pared 2 bases from V and 1 base from J, leaving 7 bases between. Germline lookup yields CDR1 SNHLY and CDR2 FYNNEI.

V and J are TRBV28 and TRBJ1-2, with TRBD1 matching over 8 bases. This CDR3 spans 13 amino acids. J lost 8 bases, V lost 6 bases, and 8 bases had no gene match. Germline V gene sequence: CDR1 MDHEN, CDR2 SYDVKM. The CDR3 DNA is TGTGCCAGCAGGCCGACAGGGGCGGAGGGCTACACCTTC. This sequence encodes CASRPTGAEGYTF.

The V gene is TRBV4-1, the J gene TRBJ2-7, with D hard to call. Germline loops: CDR1 MGHRA, CDR2 YSYEKL. V shed 4 bases and J shed 0 bases, with 13 bases lying between them. The CDR3 runs 15 residues. The CDR3 loop reads CASSPLRASSYEQYF. In DNA form, the CDR3 reads TGCGCCAGCAGCCCCCTCCGGGCTAGCTCCTACGAGCAGTACTTC.

The chain employs TRBV28 and TRBJ1-2; D unresolved. V was cut by 1 base and J by 2 bases, with 11 bases left in between. Germline-derived CDR1 and CDR2 are MDHEN and SYDVKM. The CDR3 runs 15 residues. The CDR3 sequence: CASSLLGKSNYGYTF. The CDR3 DNA reads TGTGCCAGCAGTTTATTGGGAAAATCGAACTATGGCTACACCTTC.

V usage is TRBV19 and J usage is TRBJ2-5, with 9 bases that match TRBD2. Germline CDR1 reads LNHDA; CDR2 reads SQIVND (reference sequence). This CDR3 comprises 15 residues. Trimming removed 7 bases from V and 1 base from J; junction bases left unmatched: 7. CDR3 loop: CASTVRGGIQETQYF. CDR3 bases: TGTGCCAGTACGGTGCGGGGGGGAATCCAAGAGACCCAGTACTTC.

This chain uses TRBV9 with TRBJ1-2; 11 positions agree with TRBD1. After removal of 3 bases from V and 0 bases from J, the junction contained 4 bases not matched to a gene. This CDR3 has 16 residues. Per the germline V gene, CDR1 is SGDLS and CDR2 is YYNGEE. The CDR3 loop reads CASSDRTGGTNYGYTF. The CDR3 nucleotides read TGTGCCAGCAGCGATAGGACAGGGGGCACTAACTATGGCTACACCTTC.

The gene calls are TRBV6-5 and TRBJ2-2; 10 bases agree with TRBD2. The CDR3 consists of 15 residues. Germline CDR1 reads MNHEY; CDR2 reads SVGAGI. The J segment lost 2 bases and the V segment lost 4 bases, leaving 1 base of the junction unmatched. This chain's CDR3 is CASSWTSGNTGELFF. The CDR3 nucleotides are TGTGCCAGCAGTTGGACTAGCGGTAACACCGGGGAGCTGTTTTTT.

The chain employs TRBV7-2 and TRBJ1-1, with D perhaps matching TRBD1 (6 bases). The CDR3 has 16 residues. Deletions cut 5 bases from V and 3 bases from J, with 19 bases between. Germline-derived CDR1 and CDR2 are SGHTA and FQGNSA. The CDR3, as DNA: TGTGCCAGCAGCGCCGGCGGAGGGGGACCTGACACTGAAGCTTTCTTT. It encodes CASSAGGGGPDTEAFF.

The V and J genes are TRBV2 and TRBJ2-1, with D perhaps matching TRBD2 (6 bases). Germline V gene lookup returns CDR1 SNHLY and CDR2 FYNNEI. The CDR3 length is 14 residues. V lost 3 bases to trimming and J lost 9 bases, with 15 bases between them. DNA for the CDR3: TGTGCCAGCAGTGATAGACTAGTGAAGAGTGAGCAGTTCTTC. Translating gives CASSDRLVKSEQFF.

The chain has TRBV7-6 and TRBJ1-6; the match to TRBD1 covers 11 bases. The J segment lost 14 bases and the V segment lost 5 bases, leaving 8 bases of the junction unmatched. The CDR3 contains 14 residues. Germline CDR1 is SGHVS and CDR2 is FNYEAQ. DNA of the CDR3: TGTGCCAGCAGCGCGGGACAGGGGGAATCGGCCCTCCACTTT. Translation gives CASSAGQGESALHF.

The chain uses TRBV30 and TRBJ2-7; TRBD2 matches at 9 bases. Germline V gives CDR1 GTSNPN, CDR2 SVGIG (reference sequence). The CDR3 is 15 residues long. V lost 4 bases to trimming and J lost 3 bases; unmatched junction nucleotides: 10. In nucleotides, the CDR3 is TGTGCCTGGAACCCTAGCGGGACTGCCCGCTACGAGCAGTACTTC. Translating it yields CAWNPSGTARYEQYF.